Reported below is one TCR beta chain. This clone was seen once. This clone's antigen is unknown. Qualities for individual bases were not recorded, and no much larger clone is one base off. This entry comes from a study of blood T cell repertoires in COVID-19 (dated by TCRdb to about 2020). Notes on the research overall: The collaborator samples originated in the United States, Italy and Spain and spanned the acute and convalescent phases of COVID-19. The material from the prospective study consisted of cDNA or gDNA derived from T cells, B-cell-depleted T cells, or PBMCs. The dataset comprised deeply sampled blood TCRbeta repertoires from subjects exposed to, actively infected with, or recovered from COVID-19. A freely available public database, intended as a resource for researchers studying the immune response to SARS-CoV-2, is where the repertoires were released. The samples were drawn from two sources: the first 160 participants of the ongoing ImmuneRACE study, and some 1,300 subjects contributed by 6 global collaborators. Sample metadata almost always included a de-identified subject ID, COVID-19 status, age in years and sex. Where available, HLA class I and class II types were taken from metadata supplied by the sample provider and were not determined by assay-based typing. Points the paper makes about the study in general: Clinical and demographic metadata were provided uncurated, with the amount varying by source and participant.

The V end loses 6 bases and the J end loses 2 bases, and a stretch of 12 bases separates them. CDR3 length: 14 amino acids, cysteine to phenylalanine. Only the CDR3 portion is preserved as DNA: 42 bases, with reading frame beginning at the first base. The germline V gene (reference sequence) provides CDR1 MNHEY and CDR2 SMNVEV. TCRbeta CDR3 regions were amplified from genomic DNA by means of the immunoSEQ Assay, a bias-controlled multiplex PCR. The study's own analysis went as follows. The number of nucleated cells in each sample was estimated from the amplification of reference gene primers within the assay. To quantify the absolute abundance of each unique TCRbeta CDR3 rearrangement, sequence reads were collapsed and filtered. For each sample, productive Simpson clonality was calculated as the square root of Simpson's diversity index over productive rearrangements. Here the immuneACCESS table is served through TCRdb, limited to in-frame sequences with V and J called. Missing clones are a known gap in these copies; in checked studies unresolved V genes cover under half, and the rest lacks a known reason. V, J and clone size reflect that table, while D and trimming were determined from the DNA. In this sample the table shows roughly 70,000 clones, approximately 75% of which occur a single time. Approximately 6.8% of the sample is held by the ten biggest clonotypes.

Collaborating institutions collected whole blood in K2EDTA tubes following their own protocols. Collaborator samples were shipped for TCRbeta analysis as frozen whole blood, isolated PBMCs, or DNA extracted from either sample type. Input material: peripheral blood. The clonotype comes from a woman in her sixties with acute or convalescent COVID-19. The chain employs TRBV27 and TRBJ2-3; TRBD1 might be the D gene, on 6 matching bases. The DNA is as follows: TGTGCCAGCAGCCCAAGACAGGTCACAGATACGCAGTATTTT. Its amino acids are CASSPRQVTDTQYF.